The T cell receptor beta chain under discussion was sequenced for a study of T cells in narcolepsy. Study at large: Donors had narcolepsy type 1 or type 2, or were healthy controls.

This clone was seen a handful of times. The antigen remains undetermined. The CDR3 has 13 amino acids. Germline V gene sequence: CDR1 SNHLY, CDR2 FYNNEI. The V end lost 7 bases, the J end lost 4 bases, and 13 bases lay between the germline ends. Study results and caveats: Healthy controls reportedly lacked the autoreactive clonotypes serially found in patients' blood. Autoreactive HCRT-specific and TRIB2-specific clonotypes were marked in same-patient CSF-versus-blood CD4+ comparisons.

Generated by immunoSEQ multiplex PCR, the TCRdb table keeps only in-frame clones and is missing some. The table lists over 15,000 clones, about 85% of them singletons, with 30% to 40% in the top ten. The receptor was derived from a human donor in good health. V usage is TRBV2 and J usage is TRBJ1-2, with D tentatively TRBD1 (5 bases). Input material: memory (CD45RA-) CD4+ T cells from blood. The CDR3 protein is CASKGGGIYGYTF. The CDR3 DNA follows: TGTGCCAGCAAGGGTGGGGGGATCTATGGCTACACCTTC.